These 24 T cell receptor beta chains were all obtained from the same sample, sequenced in a study of cytomegalovirus exposure and HLA in healthy donors. It was with 60 Vbeta and 13 Jbeta primers that the PCR ran. The table came from immunoSEQ multiplex PCR; TCRdb's copy has only in-frame clones and leaves some out. The table lists approximately 210,000 clones, 80% to 85% of them singletons. Material for sequencing was PBMCs. These receptors originate from a woman aged 40 to 55 in good health and CMV-seronegative.

The chain has TRBV19 and TRBJ1-1; no clear D gene. The CDR3 totals 15 residues. V lost 4 bases to trimming and J lost 0 bases, with 12 bases between them. The V gene's germline CDR1 is LNHDA and CDR2 SQIVND (reference sequence). For the CDR3, the DNA is TGTGCCAGTAGTAACAGTTATTCTATGAACACTGAAGCTTTCTTT. The encoded protein is CASSNSYSMNTEAFF.

This chain joins TRBV5-8 and TRBJ1-1; no firm D call. Between the trimmed V and J ends, which lost 0 bases and 5 bases, there was a span of 11 bases. This CDR3 is 14 amino acids long. Germline V gives CDR1 SGHTS, CDR2 YDEGEE. In DNA, the CDR3 is TGTGCCAGCAGCTTGGACAGCGGAAGAACTGAAGCTTTCTTT. Protein product: CASSLDSGRTEAFF.

This clone turned up a few times. V usage is TRBV11-3 and J usage is TRBJ1-2; 11 nucleotides line up with TRBD1. Germline CDR1 is SGHNT and CDR2 is YENEEA. V was clipped by 5 bases and J by 6 bases; unmatched bases: 8. This CDR3 has 15 amino acids. The CDR3: CASSPGTGGKDGYTF. The CDR3 region has the DNA TGTGCCAGCAGCCCAGGGACAGGGGGAAAGGATGGCTACACCTTC.

The chain is built from TRBV6-6 and TRBJ1-4, with TRBD1 matching 9 bases. The germline CDR1 and CDR2 sequences are MNHNY and SVGAGI (reference sequence). This CDR3 has 13 residues. Unmatched junction bases numbered 3, after V lost 7 bases and J lost 6 bases. CDR3 residues: CASTGQGYEKLFF. The DNA of the CDR3 is TGTGCCAGCACTGGACAGGGGTATGAAAAACTGTTTTTT.

In DNA form, the CDR3 reads TGTGCTAGTGGTTCCCTAGGGACTAGCGGGAGCTCAGGGGTAGGCGACGAGCAGTACGTC. Residues: CASGSLGTSGSSGVGDEQYV. The chain is built from TRBV12-5 and TRBJ2-7, with 14 bases lining up with TRBD2. The V and J ends lost 4 bases and 5 bases, in that order; junction bases with no gene match: 19. This CDR3 comprises 20 residues. Germline CDR1 is LGHNT and CDR2 is FRNRAP.

The chain couples TRBV6-5 to TRBJ1-2; 10 bases map to TRBD1. The CDR3 is made up of 15 amino acids. Germline values: CDR1 MNHEY, CDR2 SVGAGI. Trimming cost V 0 bases and J 13 bases; bases outside gene matches: 11. The CDR3 DNA follows: TGTGCCAGCAGTTACTCGAGACAGGGGGCGGGGGGCCGCACCTTC. Translation gives CASSYSRQGAGGRTF.

The chain uses TRBV28 and TRBJ2-7, with 8 bases fitting TRBD1. The CDR3 spans 15 residues. The J segment lost 6 bases and the V segment lost 6 bases, leaving 13 bases of the junction unmatched. CDR1 and CDR2 (germline): MDHEN, SYDVKM. CDR3 amino acids: CASRSAGGAWGEQYF. The CDR3 nucleotides read TGTGCCAGCAGATCGGCAGGGGGCGCTTGGGGCGAGCAGTACTTC.

The genes are TRBV7-3 and TRBJ2-3; D is unclear. V shed 4 bases and J shed 0 bases, with 8 bases lying between them. Germline CDR1 is SGHTA and CDR2 is FQGTGA. The CDR3 length is 14 residues. The DNA for the CDR3 is TGTGCCAGCAGCTCCCAATTTAGCACAGATACGCAGTATTTT. Residues: CASSSQFSTDTQYF.

The genes are TRBV19 and TRBJ1-5, with D unclear. CDR1 is LNHDA, CDR2 SQIVND, per germline (reference sequence). The V gene lost 5 bases and the J gene lost 3 bases, with 8 bases spanning the gap. This CDR3 region has 13 residues. CDR3 in amino acids: CASSSLSNQPQHF. CDR3 sequence (DNA): TGTGCCAGTAGTTCCCTATCCAATCAGCCCCAGCATTTT.

J is TRBJ2-7 and V is TRBV7-6; 9 bases match TRBD2. Looked up from germline, CDR1 is SGHVS and CDR2 is FNYEAQ. There are 14 residues in the CDR3. With 1 base clipped from V and 6 bases from J, the junction kept 4 bases outside the gene matches. The CDR3 sequence is CASSLEAGGREQYV. As DNA, the CDR3 is TGTGCCAGCAGCTTAGAAGCGGGAGGCCGCGAGCAGTACGTC.

This chain uses TRBV11-2 with TRBJ1-4; no reliable D call. Trimming removed 5 bases from V and 7 bases from J, with 20 bases in between. Per germline, CDR1 SGHAT and CDR2 FQNNGV. The CDR3 loop spans 16 amino acids. CDR3: CASSTPPGRQREKLFF. The CDR3 DNA reads TGTGCCAGCAGCACCCCGCCGGGGAGGCAGCGTGAAAAACTGTTTTTT.

This clone was recorded only once. The chain links TRBV4-3 to TRBJ2-7, with 11 bases that match TRBD2. This CDR3 has 17 residues. Unmatched junction bases numbered 10, after V lost 2 bases and J lost 4 bases. CDR1 and CDR2 from the germline V gene are LGHNA and YSLEER. The CDR3 nucleotides are TGCGCCAGCAGCCAAATCGGGACTAGCGGAGGGGGATACGAGCAGTACTTC. Translated: CASSQIGTSGGGYEQYF.

The chain combines TRBV28 with TRBJ2-1, with TRBD2 matching 9 bases. V lost 5 bases and J lost 5; bases outside the gene matches: 4. CDR3 length: 14 residues. Germline V gives CDR1 MDHEN, CDR2 SYDVKM. The CDR3 sequence is CASSPGLAHNEQFF. The CDR3 DNA reads as TGTGCCAGCAGTCCGGGACTAGCCCACAATGAGCAGTTCTTC.

As to this clone: One junction end does not reproduce the germline sequence, and a read error may be involved. The chain links TRBV14 to TRBJ2-1; 12 nucleotides agree with TRBD2. Germline CDR1 and CDR2: SGHDN and FVKESK. There are 15 residues in the CDR3. The CDR3 loop is CASSQRLAGENEQFF. DNA of the CDR3: TGTGCCAGCAGCCAGAGACTAGCGGGGGAGAATGAACAGTTCTTC.

The rearrangement links TRBV7-6 to TRBJ2-2; TRBD2 agrees at 12 bases. Germline V gene sequence: CDR1 SGHVS, CDR2 FNYEAQ. The V segment lost 0 bases and the J segment 4 bases; nucleotides outside the gene matches: 6. CDR3 length: 18 amino acids. In DNA, the CDR3 is TGTGCCAGCAGCTTAGCGTCCCTAGCGGGAGGGGGCACCGGGGAGCTGTTTTTT. Amino acids: CASSLASLAGGGTGELFF.

The chain has TRBV19 and TRBJ1-1; D uncertain. Trimming removed 1 base from V and 4 bases from J, with 10 bases in between. Germline V CDR1 and CDR2: LNHDA, SQIVND (reference sequence). This CDR3 region has 14 residues. The CDR3 protein is CASSIAGVFTEAFF. CDR3 nucleotide sequence: TGTGCCAGTAGTATAGCCGGGGTGTTCACTGAAGCTTTCTTT.

This chain links TRBV25-1 with TRBJ1-3; 9 bases agree with TRBD1. With V trimmed by 1 base and J by 8 bases, 6 bases remained unmatched. From germline, CDR1 is MGHDK and CDR2 SYGVNS. The CDR3 totals 15 residues. CDR3 sequence reads: CASSEFRQGGDTIYF. The CDR3 DNA sequence: TGTGCCAGCAGTGAATTTAGACAGGGGGGCGACACCATATATTTT.

In its sample, this clone was seen once. The chain employs TRBV30 and TRBJ1-1; TRBD1 agrees at 7 bases. Germline V gene lookup returns CDR1 GTSNPN and CDR2 SVGIG (reference sequence). Trimming took 7 bases from V and 4 from J; bases not matched to a gene: 6. There are 12 residues in the CDR3. CDR3: CASHRGTTEAFF. The DNA for the CDR3 is TGTGCCTCCCACAGGGGTACCACTGAAGCTTTCTTT.

The chain links TRBV5-1 to TRBJ2-3; TRBD1 matches 7 bases. Germline V gene lookup returns CDR1 SGHRS and CDR2 YFSETQ. This CDR3 is built from 16 residues. Losses at the gene ends were 4 bases for V and 2 bases for J; bases not matched to a gene: 10. The CDR3 region is CASSPTGDLNTDTQYF. The CDR3, as DNA: TGCGCCAGCAGCCCTACAGGGGACCTTAACACAGATACGCAGTATTTT.

J is TRBJ1-6 and V is TRBV2; 7 bases agree with TRBD1. V dropped 6 bases and J dropped 8; count of bases not matched to a gene: 13. Germline V gives CDR1 SNHLY, CDR2 FYNNEI. The CDR3 runs to 16 residues. CDR3 sequence reads: CASRTGQVGGDSPLHF. In nucleotides, the CDR3 is TGTGCCAGCAGGACAGGACAGGTAGGGGGTGATTCACCCCTCCACTTT.

Worth noting for this clone: Other DNA sequences in the same sample also yield this CDR3. This chain links TRBV19 with TRBJ1-4, with 7 bases fitting TRBD1. CDR1 is LNHDA, CDR2 SQIVND, per germline (reference sequence). This CDR3 is 14 amino acids long. Trimming removed 3 bases from V and 4 bases from J; junction bases left unmatched: 2. In DNA form, the CDR3 reads TGTGCCAGTAGTATTGACAGGGATAATGAAAAACTGTTTTTT. Its protein is CASSIDRDNEKLFF.

The rearrangement joins TRBV2 to TRBJ2-7; 7 bases are a match to TRBD1. The germline V gene encodes CDR1 SNHLY and CDR2 FYNNEI. The CDR3 is 14 amino acids. The trim removed 5 bases at V and 5 bases at J, leaving 9 bases unmatched. For the CDR3, the DNA is TGTGCCAGCAGTCTGGGACAGACTTTCGACGAGCAGTACTTC. Protein: CASSLGQTFDEQYF.

V usage is TRBV15 and J usage is TRBJ1-1, with TRBD1 as a possible D gene (5 bases). CDR1 is LNHNV, CDR2 YYDKDF, per germline (reference sequence). Trimming pared 5 bases from V and 4 bases from J, leaving 17 bases between. There are 15 residues in the CDR3. The CDR3 DNA sequence: TGTGCCACCAGCGCAGAACCAGGGTGGGGCACTGAAGCTTTCTTT. Its protein product is CATSAEPGWGTEAFF.

The gene calls are TRBV5-8 and TRBJ2-7; 7 nucleotides agree with TRBD1. This CDR3 has 12 amino acids. CDR1 SGHTS and CDR2 YDEGEE come from the germline V gene. V was clipped by 6 bases and J by 5 bases; unmatched bases: 5. The CDR3, as DNA: TGTGCCAGCACCGACAGGGCGAACGAGCAGTACGTC. Translated: CASTDRANEQYV.